This record covers a single TCR beta chain. Its antigen is as yet unknown. The sample originates from a study of cytomegalovirus exposure and HLA in healthy donors. Whole-study findings and limits: Several top significant clusters appeared, in a later analysis, to be linked to common viral pathogens. Most observed TCR sequences were rare, whereas some public TCRs were detected in many donors. Trimming of TCR beta V- and J-genes showed a link, identified in a later analysis, to a missense DCLRE1C variant.

PCR employed 60 Vbeta and 13 Jbeta primers. Sequencing used immunoSEQ multiplex PCR; TCRdb keeps in-frame clones, though not all of them. The data hold about 180,000 clones, with around 82% observed a single time. The CDR3 has 17 residues. The ends lost 5 bases at V and 5 bases at J; junction bases unmatched: 15. The germline V gene has CDR1 SEHNR and CDR2 FQNEAQ (reference sequence). The V call is TRBV7-9, the J call TRBJ2-5; 9 bases line up with TRBD2. This receptor was obtained from a woman aged 25 to 39 in good health and CMV-seropositive. Sequenced: PBMCs. The CDR3 DNA is TGTGCCAGCAGCCCGGGCGCGGGGGGGCCGAGGTGGGAGACCCAGTACTTC. Residues: CASSPGAGGPRWETQYF.